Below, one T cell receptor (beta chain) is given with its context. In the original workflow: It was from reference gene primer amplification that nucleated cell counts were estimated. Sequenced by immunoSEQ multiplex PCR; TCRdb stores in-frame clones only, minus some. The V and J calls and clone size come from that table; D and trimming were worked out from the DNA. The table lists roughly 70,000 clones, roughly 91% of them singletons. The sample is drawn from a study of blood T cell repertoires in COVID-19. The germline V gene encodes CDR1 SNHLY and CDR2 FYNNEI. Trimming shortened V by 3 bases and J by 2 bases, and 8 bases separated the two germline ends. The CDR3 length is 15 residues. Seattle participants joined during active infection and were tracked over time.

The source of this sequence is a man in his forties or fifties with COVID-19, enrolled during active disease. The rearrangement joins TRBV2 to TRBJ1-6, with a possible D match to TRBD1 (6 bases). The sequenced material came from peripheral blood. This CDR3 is CASSDQGTYNSPLHF. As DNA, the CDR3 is TGTGCCAGCAGTGATCAGGGGACCTATAATTCACCCCTCCACTTT.